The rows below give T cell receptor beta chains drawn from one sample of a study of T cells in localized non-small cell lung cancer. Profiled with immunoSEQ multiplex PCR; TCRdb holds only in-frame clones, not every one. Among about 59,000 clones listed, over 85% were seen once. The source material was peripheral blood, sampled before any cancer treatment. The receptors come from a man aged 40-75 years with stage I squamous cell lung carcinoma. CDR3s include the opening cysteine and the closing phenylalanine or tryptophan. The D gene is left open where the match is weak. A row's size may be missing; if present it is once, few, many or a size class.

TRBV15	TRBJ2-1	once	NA	TGTGCCACCAGCAGAGAGAGGGCGGGACAATCCTACAATGAGCAGTTCTTC	CATSRERAGQSYNEQFF
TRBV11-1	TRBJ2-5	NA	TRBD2	TGTGCCAGCAGTTCACACAGCGGGAGAGGTCAAGAGACCCAGTACTTC	CASSSHSGRGQETQYF
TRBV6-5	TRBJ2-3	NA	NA	TGTGCCAGTCGAGGGAGCCTCACAGATACGCAGTATTTT	CASRGSLTDTQYF
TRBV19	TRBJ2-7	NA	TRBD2	TGTGCCAGTAGTACTTGGACTAGCGGGAGAGGCGAGCAGTACTTC	CASSTWTSGRGEQYF
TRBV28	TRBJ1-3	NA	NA	TGTGCCAGCAGTTTGCGTCAGGGTGGGGACACCATATATTTT	CASSLRQGGDTIYF
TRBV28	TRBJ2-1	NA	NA	TGTGCCATCGGTGATGGCGGGGTATCCTACAATGAGCAGTTCTTC	CAIGDGGVSYNEQFF
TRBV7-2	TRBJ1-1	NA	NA	TGTGCCAGCAGCAACATCAGGAACACTGAAGCTTTCTTT	CASSNIRNTEAFF
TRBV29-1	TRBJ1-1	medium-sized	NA	TGCAGCGTTGAAGGGGGGCGCCTGTATGAAGCTTTCTTT	CSVEGGRLYEAFF
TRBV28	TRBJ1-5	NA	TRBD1	TGTGCCAGCAGTTTCCCTAGGGGGCCTGGAGACTATAGCAATCAGCCCCAGCATTTT	CASSFPRGPGDYSNQPQHF
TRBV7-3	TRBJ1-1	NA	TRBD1	TGTGCCAGCAGCTTAGGCAGGCAGGGGGTGGCTTTCTTT	CASSLGRQGVAFF
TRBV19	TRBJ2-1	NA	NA	TGTGCCAGTACGCCAGCCCATAGCTCCTACAATGAGCAGTTCTTC	CASTPAHSSYNEQFF
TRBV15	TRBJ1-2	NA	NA	TGTGCCACCAGCACCCCAGGGTCCTATGGCTACACCTTC	CATSTPGSYGYTF
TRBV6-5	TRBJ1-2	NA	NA	TGTGCCAGCAGTTATGACTCTCAGACAGGCGATTATGGCTACACCTTC	CASSYDSQTGDYGYTF